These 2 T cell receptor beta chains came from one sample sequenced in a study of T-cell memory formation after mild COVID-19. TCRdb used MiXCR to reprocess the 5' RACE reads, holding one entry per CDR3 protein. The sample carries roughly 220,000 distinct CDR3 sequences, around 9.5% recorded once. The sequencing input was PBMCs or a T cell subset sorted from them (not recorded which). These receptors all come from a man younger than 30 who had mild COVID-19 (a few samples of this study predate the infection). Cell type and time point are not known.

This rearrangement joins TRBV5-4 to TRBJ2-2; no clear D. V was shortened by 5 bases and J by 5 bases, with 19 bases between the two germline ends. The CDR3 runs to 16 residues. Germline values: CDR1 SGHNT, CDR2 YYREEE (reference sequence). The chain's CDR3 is CASRPGSQTLTGELFF. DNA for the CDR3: TGTGCCAGCAGGCCCGGGTCCCAAACCCTTACCGGGGAGCTGTTTTTT.

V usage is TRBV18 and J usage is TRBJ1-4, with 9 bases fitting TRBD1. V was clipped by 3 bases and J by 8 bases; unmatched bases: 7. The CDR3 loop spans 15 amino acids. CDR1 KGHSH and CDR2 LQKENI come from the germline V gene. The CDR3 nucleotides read TGTGCCAGCTCACCGGGGACAGGGAACGGAGAAAAACTGTTTTTT. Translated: CASSPGTGNGEKLFF.